Presented here are 22 T cell receptor beta chains from one specimen sequenced in a study of immune characterization of retroperitoneal liposarcoma. One entry per CDR3 protein results from TCRdb running MiXCR on the PCR reads. The sample yields some 5,100 distinct CDR3 sequences, around 30% seen once. The sequencing sample was made of tumor tissue. Source of these receptors: a female donor with retroperitoneal liposarcoma.

V usage is TRBV27 and J usage is TRBJ2-6; D gene ambiguous. Germline V gives CDR1 MNHEY, CDR2 SMNVEV (reference sequence). Trimming stripped 3 bases from V and 4 bases from J, with 4 bases between. The CDR3 spans 13 residues. The CDR3 sequence is CASSLGGANVLTF. CDR3 coding DNA: TGTGCCAGCAGTTTGGGCGGGGCCAACGTCCTGACTTTC.

This clonotype appeared a few times. V and J are TRBV6-1 and TRBJ2-5; D might be TRBD1 or TRBD2, each matching 5 bases. The CDR3 is made up of 14 amino acids. Trimming left V 6 bases short and J 4 bases short, with 15 bases between. The germline gives CDR1 MNHNS, CDR2 SASEGT. CDR3 protein: CASSPRDPLETQYF. CDR3 coding DNA: TGTGCCAGCAGCCCTCGGGACCCCTTAGAGACCCAGTACTTC.

This clonotype was found a few times. The chain combines TRBV12-5 with TRBJ1-1, with TRBD1 matching 7 bases. Germline V lookup: CDR1 LGHNT, CDR2 FRNRAP. The V segment lost 0 bases and the J segment 0 bases; nucleotides outside the gene matches: 7. The CDR3 runs to 17 residues. The CDR3 sequence: CASGLVLGQIMNTEAFF. The CDR3 DNA reads as TGTGCTAGTGGTTTGGTTTTGGGACAGATCATGAACACTGAAGCTTTCTTT.

This clonotype was counted only a few times. This may arise from a read error, as a much more abundant clone is one base away. This chain connects TRBV5-4 to TRBJ2-1; 8 bases fit TRBD1. The germline gives CDR1 SGHNT, CDR2 YYREEE (reference sequence). CDR3 size: 13 residues. The ends lost 5 bases at V and 10 bases at J; junction bases unmatched: 8. CDR3 in amino acids: CASRDRASYEQFF. CDR3 coding DNA: TGTGCCAGCAGGGACAGGGCTTCCTACGAGCAGTTCTTC.

By sample fraction, this clonotype is medium-sized. The gene calls are TRBV12-3 or TRBV12-4 and TRBJ1-1, with D unresolved. V lost 6 bases and J 4 bases, leaving 9 bases between the germline ends. This CDR3 spans 12 amino acids. As DNA, the CDR3 is TGTGCCAGCAGCCGGACCGCCACTGAAGCTTTCTTT. Residues: CASSRTATEAFF.

To note about this clonotype: This may be a read error, as it is one base from a much larger clone. The CDR3: CASSERWVYERFF. The CDR3 DNA sequence: TGTGCCAGCAGTGAACGTTGGGTCTACGAGCGGTTCTTC. The chain has TRBV6-1 and TRBJ2-1; D not resolved. The CDR3 has 13 residues. Per the germline V gene, CDR1 is MNHNS and CDR2 is SASEGT.

J is TRBJ2-3 and V is TRBV3-1; 8 positions agree with TRBD2. Germline V gene sequence: CDR1 LGHDT, CDR2 YNNKEL (reference sequence). This CDR3 comprises 17 residues. The V gene end was trimmed by 0 bases and the J gene end by 3 bases; junction bases not matched to a gene: 8. CDR3: CASSQDISGGRTDTQYF. CDR3 bases: TGTGCCAGCAGCCAAGACATCTCGGGAGGGCGGACAGATACGCAGTATTTT.

The table lists this clonotype with a few counts. V gene TRBV11-1 combines with J gene TRBJ2-1; no firm D call. Per germline, CDR1 SGHAT and CDR2 FQDESV (reference sequence). This CDR3 has 14 amino acids. V lost 4 bases and J 13 bases, leaving 20 bases between the germline ends. The CDR3 nucleotides read TGTGCCAGCAGCTGGTTGGGGTACCAAGAGACCCAGTTCTTC. This codes for CASSWLGYQETQFF.

This clonotype is labeled as medium-sized. This may arise from a read error, as a much more abundant clone is one base away. CDR3 nucleotides: TGTGCCAGCAGTGGCGGAATACCGGGACTAGCGGGACTCAATGAGCAGTACTTC. Translating gives CASSGGIPGLAGLNEQYF. The rearrangement joins TRBV6-1 to TRBJ2-1, with 13 positions matching TRBD2. The J call may be mistaken, given a closer DNA end match to TRBJ2-7. Germline V CDR1 and CDR2: MNHNS, SASEGT. CDR3 length equals 18 residues.

As regards this clonotype: This could be a read error, since a much larger clone is one nucleotide away. CDR3: CATLPGSGTKETQFF. The CDR3 DNA reads TGTGCCACCCTCCCAGGTTCAGGGACAAAAGAGACCCAGTTCTTC. The chain links TRBV24-1 to TRBJ2-1, with D maybe TRBD1 (6 bases). CDR1 and CDR2 from the germline V gene are KGHDR and SFDVKD. CDR3 size: 15 residues. V lost 9 bases and J lost 13, with 27 bases in between.

This chain links TRBV7-6 with TRBJ2-7; 8 bases agree with TRBD2. Germline CDR1 SGHVS, CDR2 FNYEAQ. The V and J ends lost 4 bases and 4 bases, in that order; junction bases with no gene match: 6. The CDR3 spans 14 residues. Here the CDR3 reads CASSYPGGLYEQYF. CDR3 in DNA: TGTGCCAGCAGCTACCCGGGAGGGCTTTACGAGCAGTACTTC. Full variable domain (remainder filled in from reference TRBV7-6 and TRBJ2-7): GAGVSQSPRYKVTKRGQDVALRCDPISGHVSLYWYRQALGQGPEFLTYFNYEAQQDKSGLPNDRFSAERPEGSISTLTIQRTEQRDSAMYRCASSYPGGLYEQYFGPGTRLTVT.

This clonotype is categorized as medium-sized. This chain uses TRBV6-6 with TRBJ2-7, with 13 bases matching TRBD2. With 5 bases clipped from V and 2 bases from J, the junction kept 9 bases outside the gene matches. This CDR3 spans 17 amino acids. The germline V gene has CDR1 MNHNY and CDR2 SVGAGI (reference sequence). CDR3 DNA sequence: TGTGCCAGCAGTCTCGGACTAGCGGGAGATAGGGCCTACGAGCAGTACTTC. Its translation: CASSLGLAGDRAYEQYF.

This clonotype was recorded many times. V is TRBV7-8 and J is TRBJ1-5; D not resolved. This CDR3 has 16 amino acids. The germline V gene has CDR1 SGHVS and CDR2 FQNEAQ. V lost 3 bases, J lost 3 bases, and 15 bases lay in between. CDR3 region: CASSLAAGSANQPQHF. The DNA of the CDR3 is TGTGCCAGCAGCTTGGCGGCAGGATCGGCCAATCAGCCCCAGCATTTT.

The chain couples TRBV5-3 to TRBJ2-1, with 7 bases matching TRBD1. TRBV5-3 is identified as an open reading frame with a role that is uncertain. This CDR3 is built from 13 residues. V shed 8 bases and J 7 bases; nucleotides not matched to a gene: 9. The CDR3 region is CASSRQGPNEQFF. The CDR3 nucleotides read TGTGCCAGCAGCCGACAGGGCCCAAATGAGCAGTTCTTC.

The CDR3 region has the DNA TGTGCCAGCAGTTTAAGGACAGGAGACATGAACACTGAAGCTTTCTTT. This codes for CASSLRTGDMNTEAFF. The rearrangement joins TRBV12-3 or TRBV12-4 to TRBJ1-1; TRBD1 aligns across 7 bases. The ends lost 2 bases at V and 0 bases at J; junction bases unmatched: 6. This CDR3 region has 16 residues.

This clonotype was picked up many times. The chain is built from TRBV11-1 and TRBJ1-1; 7 positions match TRBD1. V gave up 3 bases and J gave up 6 bases; unmatched junction bases: 7. Germline CDR1 is SGHAT and CDR2 is FQDESV (reference sequence). The CDR3 is 14 amino acids. CDR3 coding DNA: TGTGCCAGCAGCTTTGGGGACAGACTCCCTGAAGCTTTCTTT. This codes for CASSFGDRLPEAFF. Full variable domain (rest looked up from reference TRBV11-1 and TRBJ1-1): EAEVAQSPRYKITEKSQAVAFWCDPISGHATLYWYRQILGQGPELLVQFQDESVVDDSQLPKDRFSAERLKGVDSTLKIQPAELGDSAMYLCASSFGDRLPEAFFGQGTRLTVV.

V gene TRBV6-5 combines with J gene TRBJ2-4; D ambiguous. TRBJ2-5 explains the end of the DNA better; the J call may be wrong. Per the germline V gene, CDR1 is MNHEY and CDR2 is SVGAGI. The CDR3 length is 11 residues. The CDR3 sequence is CASSYSETQYF. Here the CDR3 DNA reads TGTGCCAGCAGTTATAGTGAGACCCAGTACTTC.

This clonotype was observed a few times. J is TRBJ2-2 and V is TRBV11-3; no reliable D call. CDR3 length: 17 residues. Deletions cut 5 bases from V and 5 bases from J, with 21 bases between. Germline-derived CDR1 and CDR2 are SGHNT and YENEEA. This chain's CDR3 is CASSPRAGNHQTGELFF. In DNA form, the CDR3 reads TGTGCCAGCAGCCCACGGGCCGGAAACCACCAAACCGGGGAGCTGTTTTTT.

In this sample, this clonotype turned up many times. The rearrangement links TRBV7-9 to TRBJ2-1, with 9 bases identical to TRBD2. CDR1 is SEHNR and CDR2 is FQNEAQ in the germline V gene (reference sequence). This CDR3 region has 17 residues. Trimming cost V 3 bases and J 4 bases; bases outside gene matches: 10. As DNA, the CDR3 is TGTGCCAGCAGCTTGGGGATAGTGCGGGAGGGGTACAATGAGCAGTTCTTC. Translating it yields CASSLGIVREGYNEQFF.

The chain employs TRBV6-8 and TRBJ2-5; D is perhaps TRBD2 (6 bases). The ends were cut back, 5 bases at V and 2 bases at J, with 15 bases in the middle. This CDR3 is built from 15 residues. CDR1 and CDR2 (germline): MNHGY, SAAAGT. The chain's CDR3 is CASSPAAGTQETQYF. CDR3 DNA: TGTGCCAGCAGTCCCGCCGCGGGGACTCAAGAGACCCAGTACTTC.

This clonotype is large in the sample. The rearrangement joins TRBV24-1 to TRBJ2-3; TRBD2 aligns across 11 bases. With 2 bases clipped from V and 4 bases from J, the junction kept 19 bases outside the gene matches. This CDR3 has 21 residues. Germline assignment: CDR1 KGHDR and CDR2 SFDVKD. CDR3 coding DNA: TGTGCCACCAGTGATTCGATGGGGGCTTTCCACGCTAGCGGGAGGCCAGATACGCAGTATTTT. Translation gives CATSDSMGAFHASGRPDTQYF.

This clonotype was detected ten times or more. This chain uses TRBV7-8 with TRBJ2-3; D is unresolved. The CDR3 runs 15 residues. The ends were cut back, 5 bases at V and 3 bases at J, with 15 bases in the middle. Germline values: CDR1 SGHVS, CDR2 FQNEAQ. The CDR3 loop is CASSRRVGFTDTQYF. CDR3 nucleotide sequence: TGTGCCAGCAGCAGACGTGTAGGGTTTACAGATACGCAGTATTTT.